The 31 T cell receptor beta chains below all came from one sample that was sequenced in a study of blood T cell repertoires in COVID-19. Some clones are missing from TCRdb's copy, which holds only in-frame ones; the method was immunoSEQ multiplex PCR. The sample lists 100,000 to 120,000 clones, approximately 85% seen once, with 5% to 6.5% in the top ten. What was sequenced was peripheral blood. Receptors were obtained from a woman between 55 and 75 years old with COVID-19, enrolled during active disease.

The rearrangement joins TRBV15 to TRBJ2-2; weak D call: TRBD2 (5 bases). Trimming removed 0 bases from V and 0 bases from J, with 17 bases in between. Per the germline V gene, CDR1 is LNHNV and CDR2 is YYDKDF (reference sequence). The CDR3 runs to 19 residues. The CDR3 spells CATSRDSVLILPNTGELFF. DNA for the CDR3: TGTGCCACCAGCAGAGATAGCGTCCTGATCCTTCCGAACACCGGGGAGCTGTTTTTT. The whole variable domain, remainder taken from reference TRBV15 and TRBJ2-2, is DAMVIQNPRYQVTQFGKPVTLSCSQTLNHNVMYWYQQKSSQAPKLLFHYYDKDFNNEADTPDNFQSRRPNTSFCFLDIRSPGLGDTAMYLCATSRDSVLILPNTGELFFGEGSRLTVL.

V is TRBV18 and J is TRBJ1-1, with unresolved D. The length of the CDR3 is 17 residues. Germline CDR1 reads KGHSH; CDR2 reads LQKENI. The V end lost 2 bases, the J end lost 4 bases, and 20 bases lay between the germline ends. CDR3 sequence reads: CASSPSEIVASFTEAFF. The CDR3 DNA reads as TGTGCCAGCTCACCATCGGAGATCGTTGCCAGTTTCACTGAAGCTTTCTTT.

The chain joins TRBV5-4 to TRBJ2-3; 13 bases align to TRBD2. CDR3 length: 16 residues. Germline-derived CDR1 and CDR2 are SGHNT and YYREEE (reference sequence). Trimming at V came to 1 base and at J to 2 bases, leaving 1 base not matched to a gene. CDR3 bases: TGTGCCAGCAGCTTGACTAGCGGGGGGGACACAGATACGCAGTATTTT. This translates into CASSLTSGGDTDTQYF.

The rearrangement uses TRBV13 and TRBJ2-1, with 13 bases matching TRBD2. Trimming at V came to 5 bases and at J to 5 bases, leaving 6 bases not matched to a gene. The CDR3 is 16 residues long. Germline V gene data show CDR1 as PRHDT and CDR2 as FYEKMQ (reference sequence). The CDR3 nucleotides read TGTGCCAGCAGCAGAGAGACTAGCGGGGGGAACAATGAGCAGTTCTTC. It translates to CASSRETSGGNNEQFF.

The V gene is TRBV5-1, the J gene TRBJ2-2; no reliable D call. The CDR3 runs 14 residues. V dropped 2 bases and J dropped 3 bases, with 8 bases sitting between them. Germline V gives CDR1 SGHRS, CDR2 YFSETQ. The CDR3 DNA sequence: TGCGCCAGCAGCTTTGCGCCCGACACCGGGGAGCTGTTTTTT. Translation: CASSFAPDTGELFF.

V gene TRBV11-3 combines with J gene TRBJ2-7; 12 bases are a match to TRBD1. Germline CDR1 reads SGHNT; CDR2 reads YENEEA. The trim removed 5 bases at V and 0 bases at J, leaving 14 bases unmatched. The CDR3 is 19 residues long. The CDR3 spells CASSASGTGGLRSSYEQYF. The CDR3 region has the DNA TGTGCCAGCAGCGCATCCGGGACAGGGGGCCTCAGGAGCTCCTACGAGCAGTACTTC.

This clone was detected only a few times. The rearrangement joins TRBV7-3 to TRBJ2-2; possibly TRBD1 for D (6 bases). Germline V CDR1 and CDR2: SGHTA, FQGTGA. The CDR3 is 15 amino acids. Trimming left V 6 bases short and J 3 bases short, with 14 bases between. The CDR3 sequence: CASSIDTGHTGELFF. The DNA for the CDR3 is TGTGCCAGCAGTATCGATACAGGGCACACCGGGGAGCTGTTTTTT.

The rearrangement links TRBV19 to TRBJ1-2; possible D gene TRBD1, 5 bases. The ends were cut back, 1 base at V and 4 bases at J, with 13 bases in the middle. This CDR3 is 15 amino acids long. The germline gives CDR1 LNHDA, CDR2 SQIVND (reference sequence). The CDR3 DNA follows: TGTGCCAGTAGTATAGCCCTGGGGGGGTCCTATGGCTACACCTTC. It encodes CASSIALGGSYGYTF.

The V and J genes are TRBV2 and TRBJ1-5; D possibly corresponds to TRBD1 (5 bases). The CDR3 runs to 13 residues. The V end was cut by 7 bases, the J end by 6 bases, with 13 bases between. Germline CDR1 and CDR2: SNHLY and FYNNEI. The CDR3 nucleotides read TGTGCCAGCACCGAAGGGGTAGTTCAGCCCCAGCATTTT. It translates to CASTEGVVQPQHF.

The genes are TRBV7-8 and TRBJ2-7; no reliable D call. Trimming took off 5 bases at V and 3 bases at J, with 14 bases between the two ends. This CDR3 contains 14 residues. Looked up from germline, CDR1 is SGHVS and CDR2 is FQNEAQ. Here the CDR3 DNA reads TGTGCCAGCAGCCCCCCTGGCAGGAACTACGAGCAGTACTTC. The encoded protein is CASSPPGRNYEQYF. The full variable domain, its missing parts supplied by reference TRBV7-8 and TRBJ2-7, is GAGVSQSPRYKVAKRGQDVALRCDPISGHVSLFWYQQALGQGPEFLTYFQNEAQLDKSGLPSDRFFAERPEGSVSTLKIQRTQQEDSAVYLCASSPPGRNYEQYFGPGTRLTVT.

V usage is TRBV3-1 (or the pseudogene TRBV3-2) and J usage is TRBJ2-7; unclear D gene. Deletions cut 0 bases from V and 1 base from J, with 7 bases between. CDR1 LGHDT and CDR2 YNNKEL come from the germline V gene (reference sequence). The CDR3 loop spans 14 amino acids. The CDR3 region is CASSQEGTSYEQYF. DNA for the CDR3: TGTGCCAGCAGCCAAGAGGGCACTTCCTACGAGCAGTACTTC.

This chain uses TRBV9 with TRBJ2-1; 11 bases line up with TRBD2. Trimming took 0 bases from V and 4 from J; bases not matched to a gene: 3. CDR3 size: 16 residues. The germline CDR1 and CDR2 sequences are SGDLS and YYNGEE. In DNA, the CDR3 is TGTGCCAGCAGCGTAGTGCCTAGCGGGGGGTACAATGAGCAGTTCTTC. This encodes CASSVVPSGGYNEQFF.

The V and J genes are TRBV4-2 and TRBJ1-2; D perhaps matches TRBD1 (5 bases). Germline V lookup: CDR1 LGHNA, CDR2 YNFKEQ. The CDR3 extends over 17 amino acids. V was trimmed by 4 bases and J by 0 bases, leaving 18 bases between them. CDR3 residues: CASSPPSDTLSNYGYTF. CDR3 in DNA: TGTGCCAGCAGCCCCCCGTCGGACACACTCTCTAACTATGGCTACACCTTC.

The genes are TRBV2 and TRBJ1-6; no clear D. Trimming removed 6 bases from V and 8 bases from J, with 14 bases in between. The CDR3 is 14 residues long. CDR1 SNHLY and CDR2 FYNNEI come from the germline V gene. CDR3 amino acids: CASREHPSHSPLHF. The CDR3 DNA reads TGTGCCAGCAGAGAACACCCTAGTCATTCACCCCTCCACTTT.

Only one count was recorded for this clone. The chain carries TRBV19 and TRBJ1-1; 9 nucleotides match TRBD1. Per the germline V gene, CDR1 is LNHDA and CDR2 is SQIVND (reference sequence). V shed 0 bases, J shed 2 bases, and the junction held 1 base outside the gene matches. The length of the CDR3 is 15 residues. The DNA of the CDR3 is TGTGCCAGTAGTATAGAGGGACAGGGCAACACTGAAGCTTTCTTT. Amino acid sequence: CASSIEGQGNTEAFF.

The chain links TRBV27 to TRBJ2-7, with a possible D match to TRBD1 (6 bases). Germline loops: CDR1 MNHEY, CDR2 SMNVEV (reference sequence). Trimming removed 5 bases at V and 8 bases at J, with 22 bases between. The CDR3 covers 15 residues. CDR3 residues: CASSIVPATGIKQYF. In DNA, the CDR3 is TGTGCCAGCAGTATAGTTCCCGCAACAGGGATCAAGCAGTACTTC.

The chain links TRBV4-1 to TRBJ2-7; 14 nucleotides match TRBD2. Germline V gene lookup returns CDR1 MGHRA and CDR2 YSYEKL. The CDR3 is 16 amino acids. J was trimmed by 4 bases and V by 0 bases; bases with no gene match: 2. The CDR3 nucleotides read TGCGCCAGCAGCCAAGAGACTAGCGGGGGGGAATACGAGCAGTACTTC. This encodes CASSQETSGGEYEQYF.

In DNA, the CDR3 is TGTGCCAGCAGCGTCGGACCGGGACAGGGAGATACGCAGTATTTT. This gives the protein CASSVGPGQGDTQYF. The genes are TRBV9 and TRBJ2-3; 9 bases agree with TRBD1. CDR3 length: 15 amino acids. CDR1 is SGDLS and CDR2 is YYNGEE in the germline V gene. J was trimmed by 5 bases and V by 2 bases; bases with no gene match: 6.

This clone was counted once. The chain uses TRBV12-3 or TRBV12-4 and TRBJ1-6; D not resolved. V was pared by 6 bases and J by 7 bases, with 4 bases between. The CDR3 totals 11 residues. DNA of the CDR3: TGTGCCAGCAGCTCGAATTCACCCCTCCACTTT. It codes for CASSSNSPLHF.

The chain employs TRBV18 and TRBJ1-1; 8 bases map to TRBD1. Germline CDR1 and CDR2: KGHSH and LQKENI. CDR3 length: 18 residues. Trimming removed 4 bases from V and 5 bases from J; junction bases left unmatched: 18. CDR3 sequence reads: CASSHLTPRDRGGTEAFF. The CDR3 coding sequence is TGTGCCAGCTCACACCTTACCCCCCGCGACAGGGGAGGGACTGAAGCTTTCTTT.

This rearrangement joins TRBV5-4 to TRBJ1-2, with 7 bases fitting TRBD1. The CDR3 totals 16 residues. V trimming: 4 bases; J trimming: 0 bases; junction bases outside the gene matches: 9. The germline CDR1 and CDR2 sequences are SGHNT and YYREEE (reference sequence). In nucleotides, the CDR3 is TGTGCCAGCAGCCTGGGATATCAGGGGGCTAACTATGGCTACACCTTC. Amino acids: CASSLGYQGANYGYTF.

This chain connects TRBV19 to TRBJ2-3, with D uncertain. Trimming stripped 3 bases from V and 6 bases from J, with 7 bases between. CDR1 LNHDA and CDR2 SQIVND come from the germline V gene (reference sequence). This CDR3 is built from 12 residues. CDR3 sequence (DNA): TGTGCCAGTAGTATCGTCGGGGATACGCAGTATTTT. Translated, it gives CASSIVGDTQYF.

CDR3 protein: CASSHAEGGYGANVLTF. The CDR3 bases are TGCGCCAGCAGCCATGCCGAAGGGGGTTACGGGGCCAACGTCCTGACTTTC. The chain carries TRBV4-3 and TRBJ2-6; weak D call: TRBD1 (6 bases). V lost 3 bases, J lost 4 bases, and 16 bases lay in between. There are 17 residues in the CDR3. The V gene's germline CDR1 is LGHNA and CDR2 YSLEER.

The chain combines TRBV3-1 (or the pseudogene TRBV3-2) with TRBJ1-4, with D hard to call. With 0 bases removed from V and 8 bases from J, the gap between germline ends came to 10 bases. CDR1 LGHDT and CDR2 YNNKEL come from the germline V gene (reference sequence). The CDR3 totals 14 residues. CDR3 loop: CASSQERWREKLFF. The CDR3 bases are TGTGCCAGCAGCCAAGAGAGGTGGAGGGAAAAACTGTTTTTT.

This chain links TRBV15 with TRBJ2-5, with TRBD1 matching over 7 bases. Germline loops: CDR1 LNHNV, CDR2 YYDKDF (reference sequence). V dropped 5 bases and J dropped 5; count of bases not matched to a gene: 5. CDR3 length equals 13 residues. The CDR3 nucleotides are TGTGCCACCAGCTACGACAGGGTGGAGACCCAGTACTTC. This translates into CATSYDRVETQYF. The full variable domain, rest sourced from reference TRBV15 and TRBJ2-5, is DAMVIQNPRYQVTQFGKPVTLSCSQTLNHNVMYWYQQKSSQAPKLLFHYYDKDFNNEADTPDNFQSRRPNTSFCFLDIRSPGLGDTAMYLCATSYDRVETQYFGPGTRLLVL.

There are a few counts of this clone. The chain uses TRBV4-1 and TRBJ2-3, with D maybe TRBD2 (5 bases). The CDR3 extends over 16 amino acids. The V and J ends lost 0 bases and 6 bases respectively, with 16 bases between them. Germline V gene data show CDR1 as MGHRA and CDR2 as YSYEKL. The CDR3 reads CASSQELGGPGDTQYF. CDR3 bases: TGCGCCAGCAGCCAAGAATTGGGCGGGCCCGGGGATACGCAGTATTTT.

The chain combines TRBV11-3 with TRBJ2-2; 8 nucleotides align to TRBD1. This CDR3 spans 17 amino acids. In germline, CDR1 is SGHNT, CDR2 YENEEA. Unmatched junction bases numbered 10, after V lost 3 bases and J lost 4 bases. In DNA form, the CDR3 reads TGTGCCAGCAGCTTGAATTGGGGACAGGAGGTCACCGGGGAGCTGTTTTTT. Protein sequence: CASSLNWGQEVTGELFF.

V is TRBV4-2 and J is TRBJ1-5, with D perhaps TRBD1 (6 bases). V shed 2 bases and J shed 0 bases, with 11 bases lying between them. The V gene's germline CDR1 is LGHNA and CDR2 YNFKEQ. This CDR3 comprises 16 residues. The CDR3 is CASSQQGQYSNQPQHF. CDR3 bases: TGTGCCAGCAGCCAACAAGGACAGTATAGCAATCAGCCCCAGCATTTT.

In this sample, this clone turned up a few times. The J gene is TRBJ1-1, the V gene TRBV21-1; the table's D call TRBD1 went unverified against the DNA. TRBV21-1 is recorded as a pseudogene. The CDR3 is made up of 17 amino acids. The CDR3 bases are TGTGCCAGCAGCAAACCCCGCGGTGGGACAGTGAACACTGAAGCTTTCTTT. This translates into CASSKPRGGTVNTEAFF.

The chain recombines TRBV28 with TRBJ1-2; 8 positions match TRBD1. This CDR3 has 13 residues. J was trimmed by 13 bases and V by 5 bases; bases with no gene match: 12. CDR1 is MDHEN, CDR2 SYDVKM, per germline. The CDR3 loop reads CASSPRDRPAVTF. In DNA form, the CDR3 reads TGTGCCAGCAGTCCCCGGGACAGGCCGGCGGTCACCTTC.

V and J are TRBV5-1 and TRBJ2-3, with 13 nucleotides matching TRBD2. J lost 3 bases, V lost 4 bases, and 8 bases had no gene match. CDR3 length equals 17 residues. The germline V gene encodes CDR1 SGHRS and CDR2 YFSETQ. The CDR3 here is CASSRITSGGATDTQYF. The CDR3, as DNA: TGCGCCAGCAGCCGCATAACTAGCGGGGGGGCGACAGATACGCAGTATTTT. The full variable domain, rest sourced from reference TRBV5-1 and TRBJ2-3, is KAGVTQTPRYLIKTRGQQVTLSCSPISGHRSVSWYQQTPGQGLQFLFEYFSETQRNKGNFPGRFSGRQFSNSRSEMNVSTLELGDSALYLCASSRITSGGATDTQYFGPGTRLTVL.